One sample yielded the 11 T cell receptor beta chains listed below, sequenced in a study of T cells in localized non-small cell lung cancer. Measured with immunoSEQ multiplex PCR; TCRdb has only the in-frame clones, and not every one. The sample gives some 25,000 clones, approximately 90% of which show up once; approximately 6.1% is in the top ten. The sequences come from PBMCs, collected before any cancer treatment. These receptors originate from a man between 40 and 69 years old with stage II lung adenocarcinoma.

The chain carries TRBV30 and TRBJ1-1; no reliable D call. Trimming left V 3 bases short and J 0 bases short, with 8 bases between. The CDR3 totals 13 residues. Germline V gene sequence: CDR1 GTSNPN, CDR2 SVGIG (reference sequence). The CDR3 region has the DNA TGTGCCTGGAGCCGTACCGTGAACACTGAAGCTTTCTTT. It codes for CAWSRTVNTEAFF.

This clone appeared a few times. The chain is built from TRBV2 and TRBJ1-1; a possible D gene is TRBD1 (6 bases). This CDR3 is built from 14 residues. V dropped 4 bases and J dropped 4 bases, with 13 bases sitting between them. Germline CDR1 and CDR2: SNHLY and FYNNEI. The CDR3, as DNA: TGTGCCAGCAGTGGGGACAACCGAGTCACTGAAGCTTTCTTT. Residues: CASSGDNRVTEAFF.

The chain joins TRBV19 to TRBJ2-1, with 8 bases that match TRBD2. Germline V gives CDR1 LNHDA, CDR2 SQIVND (reference sequence). V lost 2 bases to trimming and J lost 0 bases; unmatched junction nucleotides: 15. The CDR3 loop spans 20 amino acids. DNA for the CDR3: TGTGCCAGTAGTATAAGCTGGGGTGGCGGGGGGCCCAGCTCCTACAATGAGCAGTTCTTC. This codes for CASSISWGGGGPSSYNEQFF.

The V gene is TRBV7-2, the J gene TRBJ2-7; 8 bases fit TRBD2. The CDR3 is made up of 14 amino acids. Germline CDR1 SGHTA, CDR2 FQGNSA. With 1 base clipped from V and 7 bases from J, the junction kept 6 bases outside the gene matches. The chain's CDR3 is CASSLEAGGGEQYF. The DNA of the CDR3 is TGTGCCAGCAGCTTAGAGGCGGGGGGAGGGGAGCAGTACTTC.

The chain employs TRBV2 and TRBJ2-1; TRBD2 might be the D (5 bases). Germline V CDR1 and CDR2: SNHLY, FYNNEI. V was clipped by 7 bases and J by 9 bases, with 10 bases between them. The CDR3 consists of 11 residues. DNA for the CDR3: TGTGCCAGCATCTCAGGAGGTGAGCAGTTCTTC. Its protein product is CASISGGEQFF.

The V call is TRBV18, the J call TRBJ1-1; maybe TRBD1 (6 bases). CDR1 is KGHSH and CDR2 is LQKENI in the germline V gene. V was clipped by 4 bases and J by 0 bases, with 15 bases between them. CDR3 size: 16 residues. The CDR3 DNA reads TGTGCCAGCTCACGTACGACAGGAGAAATGAACACTGAAGCTTTCTTT. It yields the protein CASSRTTGEMNTEAFF.

V usage is TRBV28 and J usage is TRBJ1-4; a weak D match, TRBD1 (5 bases). The CDR3 covers 14 residues. Germline values: CDR1 MDHEN, CDR2 SYDVKM. V was shortened by 3 bases and J by 6 bases, with 11 bases between the two germline ends. For the CDR3, the DNA is TGTGCCAGCAGTTTGCAGGGCCTGGATGAAAAACTGTTTTTT. Its translation is CASSLQGLDEKLFF.

V and J are TRBV13 and TRBJ2-5; tentatively, D is TRBD1 (6 bases). Trimming removed 0 bases from V and 2 bases from J, with 10 bases in between. This CDR3 spans 15 amino acids. Germline loops: CDR1 PRHDT, CDR2 FYEKMQ (reference sequence). The CDR3 nucleotides are TGTGCCAGCAGCTTAGGGGGGGCCTCACAAGAGACCCAGTACTTC. Protein: CASSLGGASQETQYF. The entire variable domain, with the rest obtained from reference TRBV13 and TRBJ2-5, is as follows: AAGVIQSPRHLIKEKRETATLKCYPIPRHDTVYWYQQGPGQDPQFLISFYEKMQSDKGSIPDRFSAQQFSDYHSELNMSSLELGDSALYFCASSLGGASQETQYFGPGTRLLVL.

The chain joins TRBV18 to TRBJ2-1, with D unresolved. There are 15 residues in the CDR3. V was cut by 6 bases and J by 6 bases, with 18 bases left in between. The germline CDR1 and CDR2 sequences are KGHSH and LQKENI. CDR3 sequence: CASSPKVAASNEQFF. CDR3 bases: TGTGCCAGCTCCCCCAAGGTGGCAGCAAGCAATGAGCAGTTCTTC.

The chain has TRBV7-6 and TRBJ2-1, with 14 bases that match TRBD2. The CDR3 covers 21 residues. CDR1 and CDR2 from the germline V gene are SGHVS and FNYEAQ. The V gene end was trimmed by 4 bases and the J gene end by 9 bases; junction bases not matched to a gene: 23. This chain's CDR3 is CASSSTPLADPGTSGRTEQFF. The CDR3 region has the DNA TGTGCCAGCAGCTCCACGCCCCTGGCGGACCCCGGGACTAGCGGGAGAACTGAGCAGTTCTTC. The complete variable domain, with remaining parts taken from reference TRBV7-6 and TRBJ2-1, reads GAGVSQSPRYKVTKRGQDVALRCDPISGHVSLYWYRQALGQGPEFLTYFNYEAQQDKSGLPNDRFSAERPEGSISTLTIQRTEQRDSAMYRCASSSTPLADPGTSGRTEQFFGPGTRLTVL.

The rearrangement uses TRBV6-1 and TRBJ1-4; tentative D call: TRBD1 (5 bases). V was cut by 0 bases and J by 8 bases, with 10 bases left in between. Germline V gene data show CDR1 as MNHNS and CDR2 as SASEGT. The CDR3 has 14 residues. CDR3 region: CASSEAKGREKLFF. The CDR3 bases are TGTGCCAGCAGTGAAGCAAAGGGACGCGAAAAACTGTTTTTT.